Listed below are T cell receptor beta chains from one sample, sequenced in a study of OX40 agonist ivuxolimab in advanced cancers. The data were produced by immunoSEQ multiplex PCR, yet TCRdb's version contains in-frame clones alone and is incomplete. The table includes 85,000 to 100,000 clones, around 90% detected once. The source was CD4+ or CD8+ T cells sorted from blood, collected in a trial of the OX40 agonist ivuxolimab. The receptors shown here come from an adult with an advanced solid tumor such as melanoma, head and neck, liver or kidney cancer. Both conserved end residues are part of each CDR3.

V	J	length	CDR3
TRBV19	TRBJ2-6	12	CASKAGANVLTF
TRBV9	TRBJ1-2	17	CASSVRDGGSIIYGYTF
TRBV27	TRBJ1-1	15	CASRWGGQVNTEAFF
TRBV28	TRBJ2-3	12	CASRIQGDTQYF
TRBV6-5	TRBJ2-7	13	CATRGDSSYEQYF
TRBV6-6	TRBJ2-5	16	CASSYSRAAPSETQYF
TRBV5-1	TRBJ2-1	16	CASSGTGGVLGNEQFF
TRBV28	TRBJ1-1	13	CASSYRLNTEAFF
TRBV15	TRBJ1-1	13	CATSWRRNTEAFF
TRBV11-1	TRBJ2-1	15	CASSPRTGGAYEQFF
TRBV27	TRBJ1-6	14	CASSISGGSSPLHF
TRBV28	TRBJ1-5	19	CASSSPPGRGSFEDQPQHF
TRBV5-1	TRBJ2-2	15	CASSQDRGLTGELFF
TRBV30	TRBJ2-7	12	CAWTGSGFEQYF
TRBV7-9	TRBJ1-6	16	CASSSGTGMYNSPLHF
TRBV4-2	TRBJ2-7	15	CASSQDRGYTYEQYF
TRBV7-2	TRBJ1-6	15	CASSLAGGGQSPLHF
TRBV25-1	TRBJ2-7	12	CASRPPGHEQYF
TRBV19	TRBJ2-6	15	CASSPMGTGANVLTF
TRBV19	TRBJ1-5	15	CASSIGQNSNQPQHF
TRBV28	TRBJ2-2	17	CASTPGGTSGYTGELFF
TRBV30	TRBJ2-1	12	CAWSPTLNEQFF
TRBV4-2	TRBJ1-3	15	CASSQGRLGGNTIYF
TRBV28	TRBJ2-7	14	CASRPSLSGEEQYF
TRBV5-1	TRBJ2-2	14	CASSWGRNTGELFF
TRBV9	TRBJ1-4	15	CASSLRQGLNEKLFF
TRBV2	TRBJ2-3	14	CASKYERNTDTQYF
TRBV19	TRBJ2-1	18	CASRFGVSGTVSYNEQFF
TRBV6-5	TRBJ2-3	14	CASSYSAGTDTQYF
TRBV9	TRBJ2-5	14	CASSVVGSQETQYF
TRBV5-6	TRBJ1-2	17	CASSSYFSLGTSYGYTF
TRBV6-5	TRBJ2-7	14	CASSGGFYSYEQYF
TRBV7-2	TRBJ2-3	15	CASSVSGGAPDTQYF
TRBV7-8	TRBJ1-4	15	CASSAELQGTEKLFF
TRBV5-1	TRBJ2-5	13	CASSLLRRETQYF
TRBV18	TRBJ2-7	16	CASSPLDTGSRNEQYF
TRBV28	TRBJ2-3	14	CASITGTGTDTQYF